The source of this T cell receptor (beta chain) is a study of blood T cell repertoires in COVID-19. Only in-frame clones appear in the TCRdb table, and some are missing; sequencing was by immunoSEQ multiplex PCR. The sample includes around 140,000 clones, about 89% of them seen just once. V gave up 0 bases and J gave up 8 bases, with 13 bases separating them. CDR1 LGHDT and CDR2 YNNKEL come from the germline V gene (reference sequence). The CDR3 covers 15 residues. This chain uses TRBV3-1 (or the pseudogene TRBV3-2) with TRBJ1-4, with D maybe TRBD1 (5 bases). Sequencing input: peripheral blood. The sequence was collected from a man aged 55 to 70 with COVID-19, enrolled during active disease. This CDR3 reads CASSQEQDLQEKLFF. CDR3 bases: TGTGCCAGCAGCCAAGAACAGGATCTCCAAGAAAAACTGTTTTTT.